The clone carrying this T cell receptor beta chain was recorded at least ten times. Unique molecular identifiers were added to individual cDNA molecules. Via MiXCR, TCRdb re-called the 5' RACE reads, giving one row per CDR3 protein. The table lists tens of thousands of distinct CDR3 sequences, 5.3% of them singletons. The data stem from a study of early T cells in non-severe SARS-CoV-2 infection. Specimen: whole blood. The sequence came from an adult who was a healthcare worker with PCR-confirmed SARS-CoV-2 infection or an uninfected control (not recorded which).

This CDR3 is CAISDFYEQYF. In nucleotides, the CDR3 is TGTGCCATCAGTGACTTCTACGAGCAGTACTTC. The V call is TRBV10-3, the J call TRBJ2-7; D gene uncertain. Trimming pared 3 bases from V and 3 bases from J, leaving 3 bases between. The CDR3 is 11 residues long. CDR1 and CDR2 (germline): ENHRY, SYGVKD.